This T cell receptor beta chain was captured by sequencing in a study of blood T cell repertoires in COVID-19. This clone was detected once. Some clones are missing from TCRdb's copy, which holds only in-frame ones; the method was immunoSEQ multiplex PCR. This sample has roughly 90,000 clones, with around four fifths found just once. V lost 4 bases to trimming and J lost 0 bases; unmatched junction nucleotides: 7. Germline CDR1 reads SGHRS; CDR2 reads YFSETQ. This CDR3 spans 16 amino acids. Sequences were obtained from peripheral blood. The rearrangement joins TRBV5-1 to TRBJ2-3, with TRBD1 matching 8 bases. The TCR sequence derives from a woman aged 70-85 years with acute or convalescent COVID-19. This chain's CDR3 is CASSHGQGPSTDTQYF. The CDR3 DNA is TGCGCCAGCAGCCATGGACAGGGCCCTAGCACAGATACGCAGTATTTT. Supplemented by reference TRBV5-1 and TRBJ2-3, the full variable domain reads KAGVTQTPRYLIKTRGQQVTLSCSPISGHRSVSWYQQTPGQGLQFLFEYFSETQRNKGNFPGRFSGRQFSNSRSEMNVSTLELGDSALYLCASSHGQGPSTDTQYFGPGTRLTVL.